The rows below give T cell receptor beta chains drawn from one sample of a study of T cell changes during pregnancy in multiple sclerosis. Clones were read by immunoSEQ multiplex PCR, and TCRdb kept only the in-frame ones, dropping some. Counted here are approximately 40,000 clones, 95% to 97% occurring once; the ten biggest clones make up roughly 0.8%. Sequenced material: peripheral blood, taken in the second trimester of pregnancy. All receptors derive from a female donor with multiple sclerosis, enrolled in a pregnancy study. CDR3s include the opening cysteine and the closing phenylalanine or tryptophan. The D gene is left open where the match is weak. Clone size is shown for a subset of rows, as once, few, many or a class of expanded clone.

clone size	V gene	J gene	D gene	CDR3 DNA	CDR3 protein
once	TRBV7-3	TRBJ2-2	-	TGTGCCAGCAGCTTTGTCCCTACCGGGGAGCTGTTTTTT	CASSFVPTGELFF
-	TRBV7-8	TRBJ2-7	-	TGTGCCAGCAGCCCTAGAACCCGGCTCACCTACGAGCAGTACTTC	CASSPRTRLTYEQYF
-	TRBV4-1	TRBJ2-7	TRBD1	TGCGCCAGCAGCAGTCCCGGGACAGGGACCTACGAGCAGTACTTC	CASSSPGTGTYEQYF
once	TRBV15	TRBJ1-3	TRBD1	TGTGCCACCTCACAGGGGGCGGAAGGAAACACCATATATTTT	CATSQGAEGNTIYF
-	TRBV5-1	TRBJ2-2	-	TGCGCCAGCAGCTGGGGAGGAGGCACCGGGGAGCTGTTTTTT	CASSWGGGTGELFF
-	TRBV18	TRBJ1-5	-	TGTGCCAGCTCACCACGGAAACAGGGACAGCCCCAGCATTTT	CASSPRKQGQPQHF
-	TRBV18	TRBJ2-3	-	TGTGCCAGCTCACCCGGCACAGATACGCAGTATTTT	CASSPGTDTQYF
once	TRBV27	TRBJ2-5	TRBD1	TGTGCCAGCAGCCCGGGGACAGCCCAAGAGACCCAGTACTTC	CASSPGTAQETQYF
-	TRBV7-9	TRBJ1-1	TRBD1	TGTGCCAGCAGCGGAGCCGGGACAGGGAACACTGAAGCTTTCTTT	CASSGAGTGNTEAFF
-	TRBV10-1	TRBJ2-4	-	TGCGCCAGCAGTGAGTCTCGCAGTGTAGCCAAAAACATTCAGTACTTC	CASSESRSVAKNIQYF
once	TRBV6-1	TRBJ1-3	-	TGTGCCAGCAGTGAGGTCCGAGGATTTGGAAACACCATATATTTT	CASSEVRGFGNTIYF
-	TRBV7-9	TRBJ2-1	TRBD2	TGTGCCAGCAGCCCCACCGGGGGGAGGGAGAGTTGGGAGCAGTTCTTC	CASSPTGGRESWEQFF
-	TRBV11-1	TRBJ2-2	TRBD2	TGTGCCAGCAGCCTAGTGTCCTTGCGGGGGGTAACCGGGGAGCTGTTTTTT	CASSLVSLRGVTGELFF
-	TRBV10-1	TRBJ2-4	-	TGCGCCAGCAGTGTAGGACTGGCCAAAAACATTCAGTACTTC	CASSVGLAKNIQYF
-	TRBV9	TRBJ2-7	-	TGTGCCAGCAGCGTAGAGGGTAAGGGGGAGCAGTACTTC	CASSVEGKGEQYF
-	TRBV5-8	TRBJ1-5	-	TGTGCCAGCAGCGTGGGGACAACCCGCAATCAGCCCCAGCATTTT	CASSVGTTRNQPQHF
-	TRBV6-1	TRBJ1-2	-	TGTGCCAGCAGTGTCCGGGTGAACGACTATGGCTACACCTTC	CASSVRVNDYGYTF
-	TRBV18	TRBJ1-3	-	TGTGCCAGCTCACCACCGGGAGAAAACACCATATATTTT	CASSPPGENTIYF
-	TRBV15	TRBJ2-7	TRBD1	TGTGCCACCAGCAGACGCTTCACAGGGGACGAGCAGTACTTC	CATSRRFTGDEQYF
-	TRBV4-3	TRBJ2-1	TRBD1	TGCGCCAGCAGCCAAGGCCGGGACAGATACAATGAGCAGTTCTTC	CASSQGRDRYNEQFF
-	TRBV27	TRBJ2-7	TRBD2	TGTGCCAGCAGTTTATTAGCGGGAGTGTCCGAGCAGTACTTC	CASSLLAGVSEQYF
-	TRBV7-2	TRBJ1-4	-	TGTGCCAGCAGCTTAGGGGGGCAGGTTAATGAAAAACTGTTTTTT	CASSLGGQVNEKLFF
-	TRBV4-1	TRBJ1-3	TRBD1	TGCGCCAGCAGCCAAGTTGGGACAGTGTCTGGAAACACCATATATTTT	CASSQVGTVSGNTIYF
-	TRBV4-1	TRBJ2-7	-	TGCGCCAGCAGCCAAGGGACTACAACCTACGAGCAGTACTTC	CASSQGTTTYEQYF
-	TRBV10-3	TRBJ2-1	-	TGTGCCATCAGTGCAGGGATCCCTAATGAGCAGTTCTTC	CAISAGIPNEQFF
-	TRBV25-1	TRBJ2-5	TRBD1	TGTGCCAGCAGTGGAACAGGGGGACAGACCCAGTACTTC	CASSGTGGQTQYF
-	TRBV25-1	TRBJ2-5	TRBD1	TGTGCCAGCAGTGAACCTGGGTCAGGGGGCATTGGAGAGACCCAGTACTTC	CASSEPGSGGIGETQYF
-	TRBV28	TRBJ2-5	TRBD2	TGTGCCAGCAGCCCACTAGCGAACCAAGAGACCCAGTACTTC	CASSPLANQETQYF
-	TRBV29-1	TRBJ2-5	-	TGCAGCGTTGGGGAGGTTGGAGAACAAGAGACCCAGTACTTC	CSVGEVGEQETQYF
-	TRBV27	TRBJ2-3	TRBD1	TGTGCCAGCAGTTTTACAGGGGAACCTAGCACAGATACGCAGTATTTT	CASSFTGEPSTDTQYF